A single sample gave rise to the 24 T cell receptor beta chains below, sequenced in a study of preoperative IRX-2 immunotherapy in early breast cancer (dated 2019 in TCRdb). Library creation used the immunoSEQ multiplex PCR assay. TCRdb holds this immuneACCESS table with in-frame rearrangements only. Some clones are missing; in checked studies, unresolved V genes explain under half, and the rest has no known cause. This sample lists fewer than 25,000 clones; 70% to 90% were detected once. Under 30% of the sample is in the top ten clones. The sample's treatment or condition label, decoded: preoperative locoregional IRX-2 cytokine immunotherapy. The material was tumor tissue, obtained after IRX-2 immunotherapy. The receptors shown here come from a human donor with breast cancer.

The chain joins TRBV5-6 to TRBJ2-1; 11 bases match TRBD1. The length of the CDR3 is 16 residues. V was clipped by 4 bases and J by 0 bases; unmatched bases: 3. Per germline, CDR1 SGHDT and CDR2 YYEEEE. As DNA, the CDR3 is TGTGCCAGCAGCCTCGGGACAGGGGGCTCCTACAATGAGCAGTTCTTC. This sequence encodes CASSLGTGGSYNEQFF.

The chain couples TRBV18 to TRBJ2-1; D is perhaps TRBD1 (5 bases). The CDR3 has 17 residues. CDR1 is KGHSH, CDR2 LQKENI, per germline. V was trimmed by 0 bases and J by 0 bases, leaving 12 bases between them. The CDR3 protein is CASSPPGSQGSYNEQFF. The DNA for the CDR3 is TGTGCCAGCTCACCACCGGGAAGCCAGGGCTCCTACAATGAGCAGTTCTTC.

The chain has TRBV20-1 and TRBJ1-1; D is ambiguous. V was cut by 5 bases and J by 4 bases, with 8 bases left in between. The CDR3 has 11 residues. Germline V gives CDR1 DFQATT, CDR2 SNEGSKA (reference sequence). DNA for the CDR3: TGCAGTGCTGCCCGGAGCACTGAAGCTTTCTTT. This sequence encodes CSAARSTEAFF.

J is TRBJ1-2 and V is TRBV7-2; a possible D gene is TRBD1 (5 bases). V was trimmed by 6 bases and J by 7 bases, leaving 18 bases between them. Germline V lookup: CDR1 SGHTA, CDR2 FQGNSA. The CDR3 sequence is 14 residues long. The CDR3 DNA reads as TGTGCCAGCAGGATTATGGGGGGTCAATCTGGCTACACCTTC. This codes for CASRIMGGQSGYTF.

This clone was seen only once. The chain couples TRBV27 to TRBJ1-2; D ambiguous. The germline V and J ends were trimmed by 2 bases and 0 bases, with 10 bases remaining between them. Germline-derived CDR1 and CDR2 are MNHEY and SMNVEV (reference sequence). The CDR3 has 15 amino acids. The CDR3 DNA reads as TGTGCCAGCAGTTTAACGGTTGGCCCTAACTATGGCTACACCTTC. As protein: CASSLTVGPNYGYTF.

The chain links TRBV18 to TRBJ1-6; D perhaps matches TRBD1 (6 bases). Germline V gene lookup returns CDR1 KGHSH and CDR2 LQKENI. Trimming cost V 4 bases and J 3 bases, with 10 bases left between them. The CDR3 runs 15 residues. In DNA, the CDR3 is TGTGCCAGCTCACGGACAGCCGACTATAATTCACCCCTCCACTTT. Its protein product is CASSRTADYNSPLHF.

The V and J genes are TRBV6-4 and TRBJ1-1; D possibly corresponds to TRBD1 (5 bases). With 8 bases removed from V and 1 base from J, the gap between germline ends came to 17 bases. The CDR3 covers 15 residues. Germline-derived CDR1 and CDR2 are MRHNA and SNTAGT. CDR3 coding DNA: TGTGCCAGCCCTCAAGCCCCGAGGGGGAACACTGAAGCTTTCTTT. Protein sequence: CASPQAPRGNTEAFF.

The chain carries TRBV4-1 and TRBJ1-2; D perhaps matches TRBD1 (6 bases). Germline V gene sequence: CDR1 MGHRA, CDR2 YSYEKL. V lost 3 bases and J lost 5, with 10 bases in between. The CDR3 covers 13 residues. The CDR3 protein is CASSQGQGYGYTF. The CDR3 nucleotides read TGCGCCAGCAGCCAGGGACAAGGGTATGGCTACACCTTC.

This clone was observed once. The chain recombines TRBV6-1 with TRBJ1-5; a weak D match, TRBD1 (6 bases). V lost 8 bases to trimming and J lost 4 bases, with 18 bases between them. The CDR3 length is 15 residues. Germline V gene lookup returns CDR1 MNHNS and CDR2 SASEGT. For the CDR3, the DNA is TGTGCCAGCCGTGGGCCGGGACATTTTAATCAGCCCCAGCATTTT. Its translation is CASRGPGHFNQPQHF.

The chain employs TRBV6-5 and TRBJ1-1; D remains ambiguous. Germline lookup yields CDR1 MNHEY and CDR2 SVGAGI. The CDR3 extends over 13 amino acids. The V end lost 4 bases, the J end lost 3 bases, and 9 bases lay between the germline ends. The CDR3 protein is CASSFSRYTEAFF. CDR3 nucleotides: TGTGCCAGCAGTTTTTCGAGATACACTGAAGCTTTCTTT.

The chain uses TRBV5-1 and TRBJ2-5; 8 bases agree with TRBD2. Germline assignment: CDR1 SGHRS and CDR2 YFSETQ. This CDR3 is 15 amino acids long. V lost 5 bases, J lost 0 bases, and 6 bases stayed unmatched. In nucleotides, the CDR3 is TGCGCCAGCAGGCGGCGGGGGGAGAACCAAGAGACCCAGTACTTC. Its translation is CASRRRGENQETQYF.

This chain links TRBV5-1 with TRBJ1-4; TRBD1 matches 8 bases. Looked up from germline, CDR1 is SGHRS and CDR2 is YFSETQ. CDR3 length: 12 residues. The V and J ends lost 4 bases and 15 bases, in that order; junction bases with no gene match: 8. CDR3 sequence reads: CASSQDRGEVFF. DNA of the CDR3: TGCGCCAGCAGCCAAGACAGGGGTGAGGTGTTTTTT.

V gene TRBV5-1 combines with J gene TRBJ2-1, with TRBD1 identical over 8 bases. Germline V gene sequence: CDR1 SGHRS, CDR2 YFSETQ. The J segment lost 8 bases and the V segment lost 4 bases, leaving 11 bases of the junction unmatched. The CDR3 totals 15 residues. Here the CDR3 DNA reads TGCGCCAGCAGCCTACGCGGGACAGGCTGGGATGAGCAGTTCTTC. Translating it yields CASSLRGTGWDEQFF.

V is TRBV27 and J is TRBJ1-2; D is perhaps TRBD1 (6 bases). Per germline, CDR1 MNHEY and CDR2 SMNVEV (reference sequence). Deletions cut 7 bases from V and 4 bases from J, with 19 bases between. CDR3 size: 15 residues. CDR3 protein: CASKGWQGMGYGYTF. In DNA, the CDR3 is TGTGCCAGCAAAGGGTGGCAGGGGATGGGCTATGGCTACACCTTC.

The chain carries TRBV19 and TRBJ2-3; 16 bases map to TRBD2. CDR3 length: 19 residues. Germline CDR1 LNHDA, CDR2 SQIVND (reference sequence). Losses at the gene ends were 4 bases for V and 0 bases for J; bases not matched to a gene: 7. The CDR3 region is CASSTGLAGGPASTDTQYF. The CDR3 nucleotides are TGTGCCAGTAGTACGGGACTAGCGGGGGGGCCCGCGAGCACAGATACGCAGTATTTT. Combining the CDR3 with reference TRBV19 and TRBJ2-3 gives the whole variable domain DGGITQSPKYLFRKEGQNVTLSCEQNLNHDAMYWYRQDPGQGLRLIYYSQIVNDFQKGDIAEGYSVSREKKESFPLTVTSAQKNPTAFYLCASSTGLAGGPASTDTQYFGPGTRLTVL.

There are a few counts of this clone. The chain carries TRBV4-1 and TRBJ1-2; 7 nucleotides match TRBD1. This CDR3 contains 13 residues. The germline V gene has CDR1 MGHRA and CDR2 YSYEKL. Unmatched junction bases numbered 6, after V lost 4 bases and J lost 7 bases. The CDR3 loop is CASSRTGVSGYTF. The CDR3, as DNA: TGCGCCAGCAGCCGAACAGGGGTTAGTGGCTACACCTTC.

The V and J genes are TRBV30 and TRBJ2-2; D gene uncertain. V was cut by 0 bases and J by 10 bases, with 9 bases left in between. This CDR3 is 12 amino acids long. Germline V gene sequence: CDR1 GTSNPN, CDR2 SVGIG (reference sequence). The CDR3 spells CAWSVTRVELFF. The CDR3 DNA sequence: TGTGCCTGGAGTGTAACCCGTGTGGAGCTGTTTTTT.

The chain uses TRBV7-9 and TRBJ2-6; tentative D call: TRBD1 (6 bases). This CDR3 is built from 18 residues. V was pared by 0 bases and J by 0 bases, with 12 bases between. Germline values: CDR1 SEHNR, CDR2 FQNEAQ (reference sequence). CDR3 sequence: CASSLAGGGPSGANVLTF. CDR3 DNA: TGTGCCAGCAGCTTAGCTGGGGGCGGCCCCTCTGGGGCCAACGTCCTGACTTTC.

This rearrangement joins TRBV2 to TRBJ2-3; D is possibly TRBD2 (5 bases). CDR1 and CDR2 from the germline V gene are SNHLY and FYNNEI. CDR3 length equals 14 residues. The V end was cut by 7 bases, the J end by 4 bases, with 15 bases between. The CDR3 nucleotides read TGTGCCAGCATGAGTCCGGGCGGGTCAGATACGCAGTATTTT. Residues: CASMSPGGSDTQYF.

V gene TRBV29-1 combines with J gene TRBJ2-5; 10 bases match TRBD1. This CDR3 region has 14 residues. CDR1 and CDR2 (germline): SQVTM, ANQGSEA. The V segment lost 5 bases and the J segment 5 bases; nucleotides outside the gene matches: 8. The CDR3 loop is CSVSWTGGRETQYF. CDR3 sequence (DNA): TGCAGCGTTTCCTGGACAGGGGGGAGGGAGACCCAGTACTTC. Full variable domain (rest looked up from reference TRBV29-1 and TRBJ2-5): SAVISQKPSRDICQRGTSLTIQCQVDSQVTMMFWYRQQPGQSLTLIATANQGSEATYESGFVIDKFPISRPNLTFSTLTVSNMSPEDSSIYLCSVSWTGGRETQYFGPGTRLLVL.

The rearrangement uses TRBV11-2 and TRBJ1-1, with D unresolved. The germline V and J ends were trimmed by 3 bases and 9 bases, with 14 bases remaining between them. Germline CDR1 is SGHAT and CDR2 is FQNNGV. This CDR3 contains 13 residues. The CDR3: CASSFQTQSKAFF. In nucleotides, the CDR3 is TGTGCCAGCAGCTTCCAAACACAAAGCAAAGCTTTCTTT.

The sample holds one count of this clone. The chain carries TRBV15 and TRBJ2-5; D uncertain. The CDR3 is 14 residues long. The V gene's germline CDR1 is LNHNV and CDR2 YYDKDF (reference sequence). Trimming took 0 bases from V and 0 from J, leaving 5 bases between them. The CDR3 region has the DNA TGTGCCACCAGCAGAGATGCAAACCAAGAGACCCAGTACTTC. Translated: CATSRDANQETQYF.

This chain uses TRBV18 with TRBJ2-1; D is ambiguous. Trimming left V 1 base short and J 8 bases short, with 15 bases between. Germline V gene lookup returns CDR1 KGHSH and CDR2 LQKENI. CDR3 size: 15 residues. CDR3: CASSPQLGKSDEQFF. In DNA, the CDR3 is TGTGCCAGCTCACCACAACTGGGGAAGAGCGATGAGCAGTTCTTC.

This rearrangement joins TRBV7-2 to TRBJ1-1; D unresolved. From germline, CDR1 is SGHTA and CDR2 FQGNSA. CDR3 size: 14 residues. Trimming pared 1 base from V and 4 bases from J, leaving 10 bases between. CDR3 bases: TGTGCCAGCAGCTTAGGATCTTGGGGCACTGAAGCTTTCTTT. This gives the protein CASSLGSWGTEAFF. The full variable domain, its missing parts supplied by reference TRBV7-2 and TRBJ1-1, is GAGVSQSPSNKVTEKGKDVELRCDPISGHTALYWYRQSLGQGLEFLIYFQGNSAPDKSGLPSDRFSAERTGGSVSTLTIQRTQQEDSAVYLCASSLGSWGTEAFFGQGTRLTVV.